This T cell receptor (beta chain) was recorded in a study of T cell changes during pregnancy in multiple sclerosis. Some clones are missing from TCRdb's copy, which holds only in-frame ones; the method was immunoSEQ multiplex PCR. Of about 22,000 clones listed, 85% to 90% are singletons. The CDR3 is made up of 15 amino acids. The germline CDR1 and CDR2 sequences are SGDLS and YYNGEE. J was trimmed by 0 bases and V by 4 bases; bases with no gene match: 7. This receptor was taken from a female donor with multiple sclerosis, enrolled in a pregnancy study. The chain carries TRBV9 and TRBJ2-7, with 7 bases matching TRBD1. Sequencing was performed on CD8+ T cells from peripheral blood mononuclear cells, taken before pregnancy. The CDR3 here is CASSHGTDLSYEQYF. The CDR3 DNA is TGTGCCAGCAGCCACGGGACAGACCTCTCCTACGAGCAGTACTTC.